This T cell receptor (beta chain) originates from a study of early T cells in non-severe SARS-CoV-2 infection. Worth noting for this clonotype: Sequence at one end of the junction differs from germline and may be a read error.

TCRdb independently ran MiXCR on the 5' RACE reads; one entry per CDR3 protein. Among some 40,000 distinct CDR3 sequences, 3.9% were seen once, and the ten largest hold 10%. What was sequenced was whole blood. This clonotype was sampled from an adult who was a healthcare worker with PCR-confirmed SARS-CoV-2 infection or an uninfected control (not recorded which).

The CDR3 sequence is CTSSLREAGEQYF. CDR3 nucleotide sequence: TGCACCAGCAGCTTGAGGGAGGCTGGCGAGCAGTACTTC. This rearrangement joins TRBV5-1 to TRBJ2-7, with D possibly TRBD2 on 6 matching bases. CDR3 length: 13 residues. Germline lookup yields CDR1 SGHRS and CDR2 YFSETQ.